The rows below give T cell receptor beta chains drawn from one sample of a study of blood T cell repertoires in COVID-19. Produced via immunoSEQ multiplex PCR; TCRdb's table is partial and in-frame only. The sample yields about 430,000 clones, around nine tenths seen once. The source material was PBMCs or T cells enriched from blood (not recorded which). These receptors originate from a woman aged 18-30 years who had been exposed to COVID-19. Both conserved end residues are part of each CDR3. A D gene is named only where the DNA matches it firmly. The listing skips clone size in some rows; elsewhere it reads once, few, many or a size class.

size | J | V | D | DNA | CDR3
once | TRBJ1-1 | TRBV9 | TRBD1 | TGTGCCAGCAGCTCCACAGGGGGCATAATGACCACTGAAGCTTTCTTT | CASSSTGGIMTTEAFF
NA | TRBJ2-5 | TRBV11-3 | NA | TGTGCCAGCAGCTTTGAGGGAGGAAGGGTTAGAGAGACCCAGTACTTC | CASSFEGGRVRETQYF
NA | TRBJ1-2 | TRBV25-1 | NA | TGTGCCAGCAGTGAATATGGAGCAGGGAACTATGGCTACACCTTC | CASSEYGAGNYGYTF
NA | TRBJ1-2 | TRBV7-2 | NA | TGTGCCAGCAGTTCCAGTCTACAGGGCTACACCTTC | CASSSSLQGYTF
NA | TRBJ1-3 | TRBV9 | TRBD1 | TGTGCCAGCAGCGTAGGGACAGGGAATGGAAACACCATATATTTT | CASSVGTGNGNTIYF
NA | TRBJ2-1 | TRBV7-9 | TRBD2 | TGTGCCAGCAGCAAAGGAGTGGGACTAGCGGGAAGCTCCTACAATGAGCAGTTCTTC | CASSKGVGLAGSSYNEQFF
NA | TRBJ1-5 | TRBV27 | TRBD1 | TGTGCCAGCAGTCCAGGACAGGGACGTCAGCCCCAGCATTTT | CASSPGQGRQPQHF
once | TRBJ2-5 | TRBV15 | TRBD2 | TGTGCCACCAGCGGGGTTCCCATCGGGACTAGCGGGGAGGGCCAAGAGACCCAGTACTTC | CATSGVPIGTSGEGQETQYF
NA | TRBJ2-1 | TRBV5-1 | TRBD2 | TGCGCCAGCAGCTTGGAGCTAGCGGGGTACAATGAGCAGTTCTTC | CASSLELAGYNEQFF
NA | TRBJ1-1 | TRBV6-4 | TRBD1 | TGTGCCAGCAGGGGGAGGACAGGGGCCCCGAGGACTGAAGCTTTCTTT | CASRGRTGAPRTEAFF
NA | TRBJ1-2 | TRBV13 | NA | TGTGCCAGCAGCTTAGGCTTGCAGGGTAACTATGGCTACACCTTC | CASSLGLQGNYGYTF
once | TRBJ2-2 | TRBV7-2 | NA | TGTGCCAGCAGCTTTCCCGTTACCCCCACCTTGGAGCCCGGGGAGCTGTTTTTT | CASSFPVTPTLEPGELFF
few | TRBJ2-7 | TRBV11-1 | NA | TGTGCCAGCAGCCTTACACAGGGTGGCGAGCAGTACTTC | CASSLTQGGEQYF
few | TRBJ2-1 | TRBV18 | NA | TGTGCCAGCTCGCCTCTAGCGAGTGACAATGAGCAGTTCTTC | CASSPLASDNEQFF
NA | TRBJ2-5 | TRBV27 | NA | TGTGCCAGCAGTAGGGCAGGGGAAGAGACCCAGTACTTC | CASSRAGEETQYF
NA | TRBJ2-7 | TRBV18 | NA | TGTGCCAGCTCCACAGGAGCTAGCGAATCCTACGAGCAGTACTTC | CASSTGASESYEQYF
NA | TRBJ2-7 | TRBV28 | TRBD1 | TGTGCTATCCAGCAGGGGACAGCCTACGAGCAGTACTTC | CAIQQGTAYEQYF
NA | TRBJ1-1 | TRBV9 | TRBD1 | TGTGCCAGCAGCGCCGAGGGACAGGGGGCAGGGATGAACACTGAAGCTTTCTTT | CASSAEGQGAGMNTEAFF
NA | TRBJ1-3 | TRBV5-6 | NA | TGTGCCAGCAGCTTGGGGCAGGGTGGTGGAAACACCATATATTTT | CASSLGQGGGNTIYF
NA | TRBJ2-7 | TRBV10-3 | TRBD1 | TGTGCCATCAGTGATTTGGGACAGGGGTACGAGCAGTACTTC | CAISDLGQGYEQYF
NA | TRBJ2-7 | TRBV4-1 | NA | TGCGCCAGCAGCCCGCTTAAGGGGTCCTATACCTACGAGCAGTACTTC | CASSPLKGSYTYEQYF
NA | TRBJ2-3 | TRBV28 | TRBD2 | TGTGCCAGCAGTAGGGGACTAGCAGCTTTCACAGATACGCAGTATTTT | CASSRGLAAFTDTQYF
NA | TRBJ2-3 | TRBV5-4 | NA | TGTGCCAGCAACTACGGGACTTCAGATACGCAGTATTTT | CASNYGTSDTQYF
NA | TRBJ2-3 | TRBV6-5 | NA | TGTGCCAGCAGTCGGTCCAGCACAGATACGCAGTATTTT | CASSRSSTDTQYF